One and the same sample provided the 10 T cell receptor beta chains below, sequenced in a study of memory CD4+ T cells and cytomegalovirus serostatus. The sort gate was single viable CD3+CD4+CD8-CD45RO+ cells for memory CD4+ T cells. TCRdb's table, derived via immunoSEQ multiplex PCR, lists solely in-frame clones and lacks some. The sample lists about 42,000 clones, approximately 84% occurring once. The sequencing input was memory CD4+ T cells from blood. The receptors derive from an adult in good health and CMV-seronegative.

The chain employs TRBV6-1 and TRBJ2-5; the match to TRBD2 covers 7 bases. Germline values: CDR1 MNHNS, CDR2 SASEGT. V gave up 5 bases and J gave up 1 base; unmatched junction bases: 4. This CDR3 region has 14 residues. The CDR3 region has the DNA TGTGCCAGCAGTACCGGGACTATCCAAGAGACCCAGTACTTC. This translates into CASSTGTIQETQYF.

V usage is TRBV27 and J usage is TRBJ2-7, with no clear D. The CDR3 spans 16 residues. CDR1 is MNHEY and CDR2 is SMNVEV in the germline V gene (reference sequence). The germline V and J ends were trimmed by 0 bases and 3 bases, with 15 bases remaining between them. The DNA of the CDR3 is TGTGCCAGCAGTTTATCGTCTCTCTCCGCGAACTACGAGCAGTACTTC. This sequence encodes CASSLSSLSANYEQYF.

J is TRBJ2-2 and V is TRBV27; unclear D gene. From germline, CDR1 is MNHEY and CDR2 SMNVEV (reference sequence). CDR3 size: 13 residues. The V end was cut by 3 bases, the J end by 3 bases, with 5 bases between. For the CDR3, the DNA is TGTGCCAGCAGTTTCCGGGACACCGGGGAGCTGTTTTTT. The encoded protein is CASSFRDTGELFF.

V and J are TRBV27 and TRBJ1-5, with a weak D call TRBD1 (5 bases). This CDR3 has 14 residues. Germline-derived CDR1 and CDR2 are MNHEY and SMNVEV (reference sequence). Trimming took 6 bases from V and 10 from J, leaving 19 bases between them. Written as DNA, the CDR3 is TGTGCCAGCAGCGGCGAGGGACCTCAATCACCCCAGCATTTT. It translates to CASSGEGPQSPQHF.

The chain joins TRBV27 to TRBJ1-1, with 9 positions matching TRBD1. This CDR3 contains 14 residues. The V gene's germline CDR1 is MNHEY and CDR2 SMNVEV (reference sequence). The J segment lost 4 bases and the V segment lost 8 bases, leaving 8 bases of the junction unmatched. The CDR3 nucleotides read TGTGCCAGCGGGACAGGGCTGGTATTCACTGAAGCTTTCTTT. Its protein product is CASGTGLVFTEAFF.

The genes are TRBV25-1 and TRBJ2-1, with 8 bases identical to TRBD1. This CDR3 has 16 amino acids. CDR1 is MGHDK and CDR2 is SYGVNS in the germline V gene. J gave up 7 bases and V 6 bases, and 14 bases lay outside the gene matches. For the CDR3, the DNA is TGTGCCAGCAGAGCCGACGGACAGGGACCAAATAATGAGCAGTTCTTC. It is translated as CASRADGQGPNNEQFF.

V is TRBV7-8 and J is TRBJ1-2; possible D gene TRBD1, 5 bases. Germline assignment: CDR1 SGHVS and CDR2 FQNEAQ. CDR3 size: 17 residues. V lost 2 bases and J 6 bases, leaving 22 bases between the germline ends. Here the CDR3 DNA reads TGTGCCAGCAGCTTAAGGGGCCCTAGGCAGCAAGGCGATGGCTACACCTTC. It translates to CASSLRGPRQQGDGYTF.

The J gene is TRBJ2-5, the V gene TRBV5-1; D possibly corresponds to TRBD1 (5 bases). Per the germline V gene, CDR1 is SGHRS and CDR2 is YFSETQ. The CDR3 is made up of 16 amino acids. V was clipped by 0 bases and J by 1 base, with 13 bases between them. CDR3 sequence reads: CASSLAAKQGQETQYF. DNA for the CDR3: TGCGCCAGCAGCTTGGCGGCTAAGCAGGGCCAAGAGACCCAGTACTTC.

The chain joins TRBV7-2 to TRBJ1-1; 10 nucleotides line up with TRBD1. The CDR3 is made up of 15 amino acids. The germline V gene encodes CDR1 SGHTA and CDR2 FQGNSA. V lost 6 bases and J lost 4; bases outside the gene matches: 8. The DNA for the CDR3 is TGTGCCAGCAGTAGCCGGGACAGGGGCGGCACTGAAGCTTTCTTT. Translating it yields CASSSRDRGGTEAFF.

This rearrangement joins TRBV29-1 to TRBJ2-7; TRBD1 agrees at 7 bases. CDR1 SQVTM and CDR2 ANQGSEA come from the germline V gene. This CDR3 region has 12 residues. The junction had 6 bases not matched to a gene; V was cut back by 6 bases and J by 4 bases. The CDR3 is CSVRDSVYEQYF. The CDR3 region has the DNA TGCAGCGTAAGGGACAGTGTTTACGAGCAGTACTTC.